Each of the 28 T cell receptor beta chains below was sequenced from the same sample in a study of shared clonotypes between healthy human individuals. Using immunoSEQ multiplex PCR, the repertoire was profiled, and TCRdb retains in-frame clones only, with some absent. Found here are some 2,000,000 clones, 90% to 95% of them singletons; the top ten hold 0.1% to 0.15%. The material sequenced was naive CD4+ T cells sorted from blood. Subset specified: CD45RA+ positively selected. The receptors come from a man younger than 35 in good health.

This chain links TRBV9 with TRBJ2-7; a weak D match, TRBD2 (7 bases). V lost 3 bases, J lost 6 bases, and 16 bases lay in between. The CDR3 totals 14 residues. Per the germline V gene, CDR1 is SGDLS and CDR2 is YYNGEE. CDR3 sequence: CASSASGGGGEQYF. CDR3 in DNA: TGTGCCAGCAGCGCGTCGGGAGGAGGGGGCGAGCAGTACTTC.

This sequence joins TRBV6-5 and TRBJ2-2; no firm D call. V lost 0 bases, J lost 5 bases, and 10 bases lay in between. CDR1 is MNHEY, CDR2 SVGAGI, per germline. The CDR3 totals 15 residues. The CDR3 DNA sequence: TGTGCCAGCAGTTACTCGTTCCCCGGGACCGGGGAGCTGTTTTTT. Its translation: CASSYSFPGTGELFF.

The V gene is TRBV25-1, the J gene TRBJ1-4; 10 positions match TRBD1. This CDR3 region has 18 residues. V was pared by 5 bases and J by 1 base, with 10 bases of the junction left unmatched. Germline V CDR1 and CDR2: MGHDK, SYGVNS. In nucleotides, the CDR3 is TGTGCCAGCAGTATCGACAGGGGGCCCATAAAAACTAATGAAAAACTGTTTTTT. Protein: CASSIDRGPIKTNEKLFF.

CDR3 sequence reads: CASSQHLNEQFF. The CDR3 DNA follows: TGCGCCAGCAGCCAGCATTTGAATGAGCAGTTCTTC. The chain has TRBV4-1 and TRBJ2-1; D unresolved. The CDR3 length is 12 residues. V gave up 3 bases and J gave up 7 bases, with 7 bases separating them. Germline V gives CDR1 MGHRA, CDR2 YSYEKL.

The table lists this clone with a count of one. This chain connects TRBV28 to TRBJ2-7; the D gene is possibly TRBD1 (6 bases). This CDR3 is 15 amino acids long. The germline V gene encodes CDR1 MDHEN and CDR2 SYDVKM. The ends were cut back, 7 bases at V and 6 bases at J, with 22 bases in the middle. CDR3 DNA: TGTGCCAGCACCGACGGGGCACCAGGGGCAGGCGAGCAGTACTTC. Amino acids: CASTDGAPGAGEQYF.

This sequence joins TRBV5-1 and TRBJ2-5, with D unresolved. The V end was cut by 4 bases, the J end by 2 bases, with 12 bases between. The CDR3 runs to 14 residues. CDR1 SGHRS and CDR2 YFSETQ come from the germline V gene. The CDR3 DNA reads TGCGCCAGCAGCCCAGCAACGCCTCAAGAGACCCAGTACTTC. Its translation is CASSPATPQETQYF.

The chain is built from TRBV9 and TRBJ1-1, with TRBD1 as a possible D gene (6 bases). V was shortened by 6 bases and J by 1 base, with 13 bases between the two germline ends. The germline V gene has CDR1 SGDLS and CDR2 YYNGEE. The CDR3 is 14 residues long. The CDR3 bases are TGTGCCAGCAACAACAGGGAAGCGAACACTGAAGCTTTCTTT. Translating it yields CASNNREANTEAFF.

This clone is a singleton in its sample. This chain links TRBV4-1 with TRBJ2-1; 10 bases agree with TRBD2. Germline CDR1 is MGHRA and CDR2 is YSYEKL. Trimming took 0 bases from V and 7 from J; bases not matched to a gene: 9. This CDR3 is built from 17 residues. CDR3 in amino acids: CASSQEKSRTSGNEQFF. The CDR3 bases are TGCGCCAGCAGCCAAGAAAAGTCAAGGACTAGCGGTAATGAGCAGTTCTTC.

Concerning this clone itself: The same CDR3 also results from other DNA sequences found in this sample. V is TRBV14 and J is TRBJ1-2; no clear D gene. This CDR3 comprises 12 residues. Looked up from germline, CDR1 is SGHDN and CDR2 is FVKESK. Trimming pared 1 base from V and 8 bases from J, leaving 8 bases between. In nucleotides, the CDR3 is TGTGCCAGCAGCCAAGGGGTCGGCGGCTACACCTTC. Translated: CASSQGVGGYTF. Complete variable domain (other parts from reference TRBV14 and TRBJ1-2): EAGVTQFPSHSVIEKGQTVTLRCDPISGHDNLYWYRRVMGKEIKFLLHFVKESKQDESGMPNNRFLAERTGGTYSTLKVQPAELEDSGVYFCASSQGVGGYTFGSGTRLTVV.

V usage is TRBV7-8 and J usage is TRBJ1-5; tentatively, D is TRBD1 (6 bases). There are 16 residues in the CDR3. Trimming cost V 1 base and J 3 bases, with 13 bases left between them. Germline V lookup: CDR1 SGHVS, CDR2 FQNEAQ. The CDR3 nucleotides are TGTGCCAGCAGCTTAGTAAGCAGGGGAATCAATCAGCCCCAGCATTTT. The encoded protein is CASSLVSRGINQPQHF. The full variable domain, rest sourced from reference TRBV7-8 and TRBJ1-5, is GAGVSQSPRYKVAKRGQDVALRCDPISGHVSLFWYQQALGQGPEFLTYFQNEAQLDKSGLPSDRFFAERPEGSVSTLKIQRTQQEDSAVYLCASSLVSRGINQPQHFGDGTRLSIL.

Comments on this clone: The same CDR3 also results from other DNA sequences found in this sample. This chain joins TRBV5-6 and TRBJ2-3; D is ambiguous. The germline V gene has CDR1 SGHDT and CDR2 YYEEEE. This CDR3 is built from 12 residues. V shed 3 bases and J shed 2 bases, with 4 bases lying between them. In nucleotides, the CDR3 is TGTGCCAGCAGCTCCTCCACAGATACGCAGTATTTT. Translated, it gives CASSSSTDTQYF.

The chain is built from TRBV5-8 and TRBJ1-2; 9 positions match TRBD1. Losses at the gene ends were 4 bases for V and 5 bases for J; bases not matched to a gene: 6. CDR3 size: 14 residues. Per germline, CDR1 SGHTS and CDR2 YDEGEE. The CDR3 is CASSKGQGVYGYTF. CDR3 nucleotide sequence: TGTGCCAGCAGCAAGGGACAGGGAGTGTATGGCTACACCTTC.

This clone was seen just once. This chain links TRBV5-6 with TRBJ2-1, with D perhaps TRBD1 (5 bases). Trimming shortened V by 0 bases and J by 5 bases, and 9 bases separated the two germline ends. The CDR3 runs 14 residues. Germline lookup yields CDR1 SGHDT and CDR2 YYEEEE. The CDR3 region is CASSLGQGDNEQFF. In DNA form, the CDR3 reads TGTGCCAGCAGCTTGGGCCAGGGCGACAATGAGCAGTTCTTC. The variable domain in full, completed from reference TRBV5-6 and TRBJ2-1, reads DAGVTQSPTHLIKTRGQQVTLRCSPKSGHDTVSWYQQALGQGPQFIFQYYEEEERQRGNFPDRFSGHQFPNYSSELNVNALLLGDSALYLCASSLGQGDNEQFFGPGTRLTVL.

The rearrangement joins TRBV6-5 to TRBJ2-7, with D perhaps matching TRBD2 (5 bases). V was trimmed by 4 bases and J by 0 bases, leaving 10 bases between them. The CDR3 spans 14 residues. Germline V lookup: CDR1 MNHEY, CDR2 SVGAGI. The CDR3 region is CASSLDGDSYEQYF. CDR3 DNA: TGTGCCAGCAGTTTAGACGGGGACTCCTACGAGCAGTACTTC.

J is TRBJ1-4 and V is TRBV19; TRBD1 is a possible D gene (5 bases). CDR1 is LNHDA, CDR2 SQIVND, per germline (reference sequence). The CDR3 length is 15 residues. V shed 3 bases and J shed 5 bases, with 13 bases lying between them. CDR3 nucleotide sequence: TGTGCCAGTAGTATGGGACCGAGGATAAATGAAAAACTGTTTTTT. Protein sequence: CASSMGPRINEKLFF.

The CDR3 DNA is TGTGCCAGCAGTTACTCGTCAGGGAGAGATACGCAGTATTTT. Protein: CASSYSSGRDTQYF. The rearrangement links TRBV6-6 to TRBJ2-3, with D perhaps given as TRBD1 or TRBD2 (5 bases each). Per the germline V gene, CDR1 is MNHNY and CDR2 is SVGAGI (reference sequence). This CDR3 has 14 residues. The germline V and J ends were trimmed by 0 bases and 5 bases, with 9 bases remaining between them.

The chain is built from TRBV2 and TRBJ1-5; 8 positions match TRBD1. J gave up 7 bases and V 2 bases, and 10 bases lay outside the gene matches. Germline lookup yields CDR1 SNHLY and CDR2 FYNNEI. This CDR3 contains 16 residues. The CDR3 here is CASSERGPQGGQPQHF. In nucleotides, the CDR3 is TGTGCCAGCAGTGAAAGGGGACCACAGGGGGGCCAGCCCCAGCATTTT.

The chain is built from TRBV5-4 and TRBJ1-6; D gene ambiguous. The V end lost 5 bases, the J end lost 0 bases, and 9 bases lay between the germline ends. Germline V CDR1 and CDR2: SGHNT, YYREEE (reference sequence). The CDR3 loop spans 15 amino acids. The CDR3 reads CASRTGNSYNSPLHF. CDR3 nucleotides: TGTGCCAGCAGAACCGGGAACTCCTATAATTCACCCCTCCACTTT.

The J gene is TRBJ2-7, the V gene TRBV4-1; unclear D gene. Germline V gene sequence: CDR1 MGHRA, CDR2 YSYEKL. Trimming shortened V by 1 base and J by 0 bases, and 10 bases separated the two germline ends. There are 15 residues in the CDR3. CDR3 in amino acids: CASSQVAQSSYEQYF. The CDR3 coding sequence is TGCGCCAGCAGCCAAGTAGCCCAGAGCTCCTACGAGCAGTACTTC.

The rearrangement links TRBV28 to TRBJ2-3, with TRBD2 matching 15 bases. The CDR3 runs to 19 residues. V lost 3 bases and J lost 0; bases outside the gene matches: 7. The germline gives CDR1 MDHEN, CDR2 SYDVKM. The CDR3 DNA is TGTGCCAGCAGTTTGGGACTAGCGGGGGGCCTTTCTAGCACAGATACGCAGTATTTT. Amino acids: CASSLGLAGGLSSTDTQYF.

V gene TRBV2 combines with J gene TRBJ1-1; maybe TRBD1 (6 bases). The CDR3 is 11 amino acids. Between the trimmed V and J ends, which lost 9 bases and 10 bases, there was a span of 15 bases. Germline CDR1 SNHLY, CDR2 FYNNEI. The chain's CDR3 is CASREGVRAFF. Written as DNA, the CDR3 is TGTGCCAGTCGGGAGGGGGTGCGAGCTTTCTTT.

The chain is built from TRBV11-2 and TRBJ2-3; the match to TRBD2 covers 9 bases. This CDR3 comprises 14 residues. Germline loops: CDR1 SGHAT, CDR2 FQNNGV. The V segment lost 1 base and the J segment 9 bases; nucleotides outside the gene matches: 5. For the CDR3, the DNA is TGTGCCAGCAGCTTAGGGGTAGCGGGAGACACGCAGTATTTT. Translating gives CASSLGVAGDTQYF.

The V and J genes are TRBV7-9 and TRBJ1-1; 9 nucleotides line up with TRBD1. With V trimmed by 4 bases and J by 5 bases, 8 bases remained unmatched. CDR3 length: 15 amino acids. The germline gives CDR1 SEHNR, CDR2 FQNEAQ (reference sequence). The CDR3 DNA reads TGTGCCAGCAGCTACGCGACAGGGGGTTGGACTGAAGCTTTCTTT. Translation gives CASSYATGGWTEAFF.

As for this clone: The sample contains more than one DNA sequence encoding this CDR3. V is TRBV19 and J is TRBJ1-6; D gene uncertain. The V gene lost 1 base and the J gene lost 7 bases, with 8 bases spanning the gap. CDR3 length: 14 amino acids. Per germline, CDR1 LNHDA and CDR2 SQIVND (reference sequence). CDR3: CASSIGTGNSPLHF. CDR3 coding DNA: TGTGCCAGTAGTATAGGAACGGGAAATTCACCCCTCCACTTT. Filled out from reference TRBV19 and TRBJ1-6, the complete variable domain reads DGGITQSPKYLFRKEGQNVTLSCEQNLNHDAMYWYRQDPGQGLRLIYYSQIVNDFQKGDIAEGYSVSREKKESFPLTVTSAQKNPTAFYLCASSIGTGNSPLHFGNGTRLTVT.

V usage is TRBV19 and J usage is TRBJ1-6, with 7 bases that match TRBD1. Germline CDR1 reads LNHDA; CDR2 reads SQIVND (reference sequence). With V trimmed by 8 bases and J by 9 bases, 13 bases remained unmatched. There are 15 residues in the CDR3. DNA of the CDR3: TGTGCCAGTTCCGGTACCGGGACAGTTGGTTCACCCCTCCACTTT. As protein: CASSGTGTVGSPLHF. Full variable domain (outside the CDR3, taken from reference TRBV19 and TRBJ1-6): DGGITQSPKYLFRKEGQNVTLSCEQNLNHDAMYWYRQDPGQGLRLIYYSQIVNDFQKGDIAEGYSVSREKKESFPLTVTSAQKNPTAFYLCASSGTGTVGSPLHFGNGTRLTVT.

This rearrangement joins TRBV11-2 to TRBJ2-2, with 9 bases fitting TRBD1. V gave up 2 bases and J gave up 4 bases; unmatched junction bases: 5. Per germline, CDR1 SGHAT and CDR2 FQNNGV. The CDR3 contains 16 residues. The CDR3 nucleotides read TGTGCCAGCAGCTTACGGGACAGGGTGGTCACCGGGGAGCTGTTTTTT. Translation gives CASSLRDRVVTGELFF.

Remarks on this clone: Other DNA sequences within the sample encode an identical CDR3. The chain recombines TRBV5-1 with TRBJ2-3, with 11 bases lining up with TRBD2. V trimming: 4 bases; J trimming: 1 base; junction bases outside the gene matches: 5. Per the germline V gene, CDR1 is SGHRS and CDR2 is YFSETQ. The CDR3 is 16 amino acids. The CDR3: CASSLPGLAGTDTQYF. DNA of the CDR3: TGCGCCAGCAGCCTCCCGGGACTAGCGGGCACAGATACGCAGTATTTT.

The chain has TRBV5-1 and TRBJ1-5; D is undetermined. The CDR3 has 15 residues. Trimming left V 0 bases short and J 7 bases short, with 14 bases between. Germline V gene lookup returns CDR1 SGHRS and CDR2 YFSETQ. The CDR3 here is CASSLGGSQGQPQHF. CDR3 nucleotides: TGCGCCAGCAGCTTGGGAGGGAGCCAAGGACAGCCCCAGCATTTT.